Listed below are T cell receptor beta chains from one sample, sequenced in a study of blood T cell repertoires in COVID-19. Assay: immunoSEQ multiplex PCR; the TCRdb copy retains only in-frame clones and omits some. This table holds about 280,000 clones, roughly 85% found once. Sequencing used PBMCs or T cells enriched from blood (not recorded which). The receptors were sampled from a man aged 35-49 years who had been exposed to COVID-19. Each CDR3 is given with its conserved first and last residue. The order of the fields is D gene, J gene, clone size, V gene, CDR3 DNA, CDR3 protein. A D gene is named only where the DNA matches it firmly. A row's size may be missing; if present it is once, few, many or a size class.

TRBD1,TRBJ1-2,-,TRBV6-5,TGTGCCAGCAGGTCAGGGGGCCGGTATGGCTACACCTTC,CASRSGGRYGYTF
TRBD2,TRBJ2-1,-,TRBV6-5,TGTGCCAGCAGTTATTTGGGAGGGGCCCAGGCTGAGCAGTTCTTC,CASSYLGGAQAEQFF
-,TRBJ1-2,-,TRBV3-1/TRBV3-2,TGTGCCAGCAGCCCTACTCTGGCGGGGGTAGGAGGCTACACCTTC,CASSPTLAGVGGYTF
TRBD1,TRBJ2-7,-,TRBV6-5,TGTGCCAGCTTATTGTGGACAGGGGGCAACGAGCAGTACTTC,CASLLWTGGNEQYF
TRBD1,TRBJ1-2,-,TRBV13,TGTGCCAGCAGCTCCGGACAGGACTATGGCTACACCTTC,CASSSGQDYGYTF
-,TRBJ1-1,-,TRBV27,TGTGCCAGCAGTTTTTATGGCGGGAACACTGAAGCTTTCTTT,CASSFYGGNTEAFF
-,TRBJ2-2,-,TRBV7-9,TGTGCCAGCAACGGGGGAAACACCGGGGAGCTGTTTTTT,CASNGGNTGELFF
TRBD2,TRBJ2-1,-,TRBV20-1,TGCAGTGCTAGTCCGGGAGGGCCCTACAATGAGCAGTTCTTC,CSASPGGPYNEQFF
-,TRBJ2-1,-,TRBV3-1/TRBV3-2,TGTGCCAGCAGCCGATCCCTTCCGGACAATGAGCAGTTCTTC,CASSRSLPDNEQFF
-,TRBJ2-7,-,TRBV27,TGTGCCAGCAGCACTCTATTCCCGACAGATCTCTACGAGCAGTACTTC,CASSTLFPTDLYEQYF
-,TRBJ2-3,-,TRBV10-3,TGTGCCATCAGACTCCCCCGAGGGGATACGCAGTATTTT,CAIRLPRGDTQYF
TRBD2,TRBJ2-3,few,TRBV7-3,TGTGCCAGCAGCTTCCTAGCGGCGAAAACAGATACGCAGTATTTT,CASSFLAAKTDTQYF
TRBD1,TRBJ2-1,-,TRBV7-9,TGTGCCAGCAGCCCAGGGGGATCGGGCTCCTACAATGAGCAGTTCTTC,CASSPGGSGSYNEQFF
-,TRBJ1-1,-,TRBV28,TGTGCCAGCAGTTCCAGGGGAATCGCTGAAGCTTTCTTT,CASSSRGIAEAFF
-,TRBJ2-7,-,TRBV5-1,TGCGCCAGCAGCCAAGGTAGCGGAAACTACGAGCAGTACTTC,CASSQGSGNYEQYF
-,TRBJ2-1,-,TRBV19,TGTGCCAGTAGTAAGGGGGACCTCGACGAGCAGTTCTTC,CASSKGDLDEQFF
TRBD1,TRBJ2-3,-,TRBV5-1,TGCGCCAGCAGCTTGGACCCAGGGACAGGGGGAAGTACGCAGTATTTT,CASSLDPGTGGSTQYF
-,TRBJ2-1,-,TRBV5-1,TGCGCCAGCAGCTTGGGTGCGGGGGAGCAGTTCTTC,CASSLGAGEQFF
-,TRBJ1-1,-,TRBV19,TGTGCCAGTAGTATAACAGGGATTCCTGAAGCTTTCTTT,CASSITGIPEAFF
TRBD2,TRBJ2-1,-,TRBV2,TGTGCCAGCAGTGATTTTCGGCTAGCGGACAATGAGCAGTTCTTC,CASSDFRLADNEQFF
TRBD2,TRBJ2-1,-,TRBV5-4,TGTGCCAGCACCAAGGGAGGGACCAACCTTCGAGATGAGCAGTTCTTC,CASTKGGTNLRDEQFF
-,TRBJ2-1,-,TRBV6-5,TGTGCCAGCAGTTACGCCGGGTCCCGCTCCTACAATGAGCAGTTCTTC,CASSYAGSRSYNEQFF
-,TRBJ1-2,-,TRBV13,TGTGCCAGCAGTTCCGACAGGAACTATGGCTACACCTTC,CASSSDRNYGYTF
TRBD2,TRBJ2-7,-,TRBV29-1,TGCAGCGCCGGGTTAAGCGGGGCCTACGAGCAGTACTTC,CSAGLSGAYEQYF
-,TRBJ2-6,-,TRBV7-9,TGTGCCAGCAGCCCACTCCGTCCCGCTTCTGGGGCCAACGTCCTGACTTTC,CASSPLRPASGANVLTF
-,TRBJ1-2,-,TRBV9,TGTGCCAGCAGCCAGGACATGAACTATGGCTACACCTTC,CASSQDMNYGYTF
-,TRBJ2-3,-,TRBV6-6,TGTGCCAGCACCACCATGGAGTCAGATACGCAGTATTTT,CASTTMESDTQYF
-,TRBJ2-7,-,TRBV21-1,TGTGCCAGCAGCAAAACCGGACTAGCGGGATCCTACGAGCAGTACTTC,CASSKTGLAGSYEQYF
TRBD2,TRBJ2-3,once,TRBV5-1,TGCGCCAGCAGCTCTTCCGGGACTAGCGGGAGCTCGCAGTATTTT,CASSSSGTSGSSQYF
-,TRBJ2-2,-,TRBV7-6,TGTGCCAGCAGCATAAAGACAGGGAACACCGGGGAGCTGTTTTTT,CASSIKTGNTGELFF
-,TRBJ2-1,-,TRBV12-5,TGTGCTAGTGGTGACTACACTGAGCAGTTCTTC,CASGDYTEQFF
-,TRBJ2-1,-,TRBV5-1,TGCGCCAGCAGCATCCGACAGGAAGCAACCCAGTTCTTC,CASSIRQEATQFF